This is a list of T cell receptor beta chains from one sample in a study of T cells after yellow fever vaccination. MiXCR, run by TCRdb on the 5' RACE reads, gives a single entry per CDR3 protein. This repertoire shows hundreds of thousands of distinct CDR3 sequences, roughly 14% found once; its top ten account for over 12%. The material was PBMCs, obtained on the day of the yellow fever booster vaccination. The receptors come from a man aged 30-40 years who received the YFV17D yellow fever vaccine. The CDR3 runs from the conserved cysteine through the conserved F or W. D genes are given only for firm matches. Clone size is given for some rows only: seen once, a few or many times, or a class if the clone is expanded.

d_gene,v_gene,abundance,j_gene,CDR3nt,CDR3aa
TRBD1,TRBV12-3/TRBV12-4,.,TRBJ2-1,TGTGCCAGCAGTTCGGCAGGGGGCGCCCCCTACAATGAGCAGTTCTTC,CASSSAGGAPYNEQFF
.,TRBV10-3,.,TRBJ1-5,TGTGCCATCAGTGAAGGGGGGGCCCCGCAGCCCCAGCATTTT,CAISEGGAPQPQHF
.,TRBV3-1,few,TRBJ2-3,TGTGCCAGCAGCCAAGTGGGGGTCACAGATACGCAGTATTTT,CASSQVGVTDTQYF
.,TRBV20-1,few,TRBJ2-1,TGCAGTGCTAGAAAAGGAATAGCGTTCAACAATGAGCAGTTCTTC,CSARKGIAFNNEQFF
.,TRBV20-1,.,TRBJ2-7,TGCAGTGCTAGAGACGGGGCGGTTACCTCCTACGAGCAGTACTTC,CSARDGAVTSYEQYF
TRBD1,TRBV4-1,few,TRBJ2-5,TGCGCCAGCAGCCCGGGCAGGGGGCTCCAAGAGACCCAGTACTTC,CASSPGRGLQETQYF
.,TRBV20-1,few,TRBJ1-4,TGCAGTGCTAGAGCGGGTTCCACTAATGAAAAACTGTTTTTT,CSARAGSTNEKLFF
.,TRBV7-2,few,TRBJ2-1,TGTGCCAGCAGCTTGATGGGGCAGAACAATGAGCAGTTCTTC,CASSLMGQNNEQFF
TRBD2,TRBV7-3,few,TRBJ2-2,TGTGCCAGCAGCCCTAGCGGGAAGAACACCGGGGAGCTGTTTTTT,CASSPSGKNTGELFF
.,TRBV29-1,few,TRBJ2-1,TGCAGCGCTAGGGAGGCCCACAATGAGCAGTTCTTC,CSAREAHNEQFF
.,TRBV29-1,.,TRBJ2-1,TGCAGCGTTGGGGCCAGCTCCTACAATGAGCAGTTCTTC,CSVGASSYNEQFF
TRBD1,TRBV5-4,few,TRBJ1-2,TGTGCCAGCAGCTTGCCAGGGGGGATCTCTGGCTACACCTTC,CASSLPGGISGYTF
.,TRBV5-1,.,TRBJ2-7,TGCGCCAGCAGCTTGGGACTAGGACTTTACGAGCAGTACTTC,CASSLGLGLYEQYF
TRBD2,TRBV5-1,few,TRBJ2-1,TGCGCCAGCACCAACGGAGGTAGCGGGAGGGCCGCCTACAATGAGCAGTTCTTC,CASTNGGSGRAAYNEQFF
TRBD1,TRBV10-3,.,TRBJ2-2,TGTGCCAGCGGGACAGGGTCAAACACCGGGGAGCTGTTTTTT,CASGTGSNTGELFF
TRBD1,TRBV2,few,TRBJ2-1,TGTGCCAGCAGCAAAGGACAGGAAGGTGAGCAGTTCTTC,CASSKGQEGEQFF
.,TRBV27,few,TRBJ2-6,TGTGCCAGCAGTTCCCTGGACAGCTCTGGGGCCAACGTCCTGACTTTC,CASSSLDSSGANVLTF
.,TRBV28,.,TRBJ2-1,TGTGCCAGCAGTTTCCAGGGTACGATTAATGAGCAGTTCTTC,CASSFQGTINEQFF
.,TRBV7-2,few,TRBJ2-5,TGTGCCAGCAGCTTAGCTTGGAGCGGACAAGAGACCCAGTACTTC,CASSLAWSGQETQYF
TRBD2,TRBV5-6,.,TRBJ2-1,TGTGCCAGCAGCTTGGGCCCTGGGACTAGCGGGACGGCTGAGCAGTTCTTC,CASSLGPGTSGTAEQFF
TRBD2,TRBV24-1,.,TRBJ2-2,TGTGCCACCAGTGATCCGGCGGGGGGCGCGGGAAACACCGGGGAGCTGTTTTTT,CATSDPAGGAGNTGELFF
.,TRBV7-9,.,TRBJ2-1,TGTGCCAGCAGCCCACCTCTAGCTAGCGACAATGAGCAGTTCTTC,CASSPPLASDNEQFF
.,TRBV7-2,.,TRBJ2-2,TGTGCCAGCGGGGGGTTAGGCACCGGGGAGCTGTTTTTT,CASGGLGTGELFF
.,TRBV29-1,.,TRBJ2-3,TGCAGCGTTGGGACGGGCGGAGATACGCAGTATTTT,CSVGTGGDTQYF
TRBD2,TRBV20-1,.,TRBJ2-6,TGCAGTGCCCCCGGGGGGTATGGATCTGGGGCCAACGTCCTGACTTTC,CSAPGGYGSGANVLTF
TRBD2,TRBV7-2,few,TRBJ2-5,TGTGCCAGCAGCAGAGCGGGGACGTACCAAGAGACCCAGTACTTC,CASSRAGTYQETQYF
.,TRBV5-1,few,TRBJ2-5,TGCGCCAGCAGCTTGCGGGCTGGGCAGAAAGAGACCCAGTACTTC,CASSLRAGQKETQYF
.,TRBV10-2,once,TRBJ2-1,TGCGCCAGCAGTGGGGCCGGTGAGCAGTTCTTC,CASSGAGEQFF
TRBD2,TRBV18,.,TRBJ2-7,TGTGCCAGCTCCCCCACCGCGGGAGTCTCCTACGAGCAGTACTTC,CASSPTAGVSYEQYF
TRBD2,TRBV27,.,TRBJ2-7,TGTGCCAGCAGCACCGGGACTAGCGACGAGCAGTACTTC,CASSTGTSDEQYF
TRBD1,TRBV7-6,.,TRBJ2-5,TGTGCCAGCAGCTTGGAGACCTGGGACAGTAAAGAGACCCAGTACTTC,CASSLETWDSKETQYF